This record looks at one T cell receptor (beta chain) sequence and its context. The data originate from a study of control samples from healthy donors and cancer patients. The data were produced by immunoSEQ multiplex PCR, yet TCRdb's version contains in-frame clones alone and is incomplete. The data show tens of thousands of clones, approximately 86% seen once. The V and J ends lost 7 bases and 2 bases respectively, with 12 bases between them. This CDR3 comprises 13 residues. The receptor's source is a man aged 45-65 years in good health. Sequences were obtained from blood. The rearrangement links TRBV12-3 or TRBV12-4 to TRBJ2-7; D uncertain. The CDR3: CASTQDGPYEQYF. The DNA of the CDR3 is TGTGCCAGCACCCAAGACGGACCCTACGAGCAGTACTTC.